This T cell receptor beta chain was sequenced in a study of long-term antiretroviral therapy in people with HIV. About the research overall: Initial samples were collected about a decade before the 2015 immediate-ART recommendation.

A v3.0 immunoSEQ assay was performed at survey level. The assay was immunoSEQ multiplex PCR, and TCRdb's table has in-frame clones only and misses some. The sample lists around 15,000 clones, more than 75% occurring once. This CDR3 has 17 residues. With 0 bases removed from V and 1 base from J, the gap between germline ends came to 15 bases. Germline V lookup: CDR1 MGHRA, CDR2 YSYEKL. Donors needed at least one pre-ART PBMC sample plus at least two post-ART samples. A note on this clone: The target antigen is unknown.

Overall study results and limits: Repertoire dominance by clones expanded before ART was seen at all time points.

This specimen consisted of unsorted PBMCs, obtained 6.9 years after starting antiretroviral therapy. The source is a man aged 50-59 years with HIV. The gene calls are TRBV4-1 and TRBJ2-5; unclear D gene. DNA of the CDR3: TGCGCCAGCAGCCAAGATGAGTCGGCACTAACCCAAGAGACCCAGTACTTC. This gives the protein CASSQDESALTQETQYF.